Below, 19 T cell receptor beta chains from the same sample are listed, as sequenced in a study of Graves' ophthalmopathy and Graves' hyperthyroidism. Amplification of TCR beta CDR3 regions used RNA transcripts. First-round RT-PCR used HTBI primers; second-round multiplex PCR followed. In TCRdb, the multiplex PCR reads were re-called with MiXCR into one record per CDR3 protein. The sample lists about 230,000 distinct CDR3 sequences, approximately 42% occurring once. The sequencing sample was made of peripheral blood. These receptors came from an adult man with Graves' ophthalmopathy.

This clonotype occurred once. J is TRBJ2-7 and V is TRBV6-5; 9 bases match TRBD1. The CDR3 runs 13 residues. Germline CDR1 reads MNHEY; CDR2 reads SVGAGI. V trimming: 8 bases; J trimming: 6 bases; junction bases outside the gene matches: 8. The CDR3 region has the DNA TGTGCCAGCGGGCGGGACAGGGCGCGCGAGCAGTACTTC. Translating gives CASGRDRAREQYF.

This clonotype has more than one count but fewer than ten. V usage is TRBV6-5 and J usage is TRBJ2-5; TRBD2 might be the D (5 bases). V was clipped by 5 bases and J by 2 bases, with 15 bases between them. The CDR3 is 15 residues long. Germline V gene lookup returns CDR1 MNHEY and CDR2 SVGAGI. Written as DNA, the CDR3 is TGTGCCAGCAGTGACGGGGAGTCTCTACAAGAGACCCAGTACTTC. Protein sequence: CASSDGESLQETQYF.

This clonotype has ten or more counts. CDR3 sequence reads: CSVEEGGTTNEKLFF. DNA for the CDR3: TGCAGCGTTGAAGAGGGCGGAACAACTAATGAAAAACTGTTTTTT. This sequence joins TRBV29-1 and TRBJ1-4; D is uncertain. Per germline, CDR1 SQVTM and CDR2 ANQGSEA. The V and J ends lost 0 bases and 0 bases respectively, with 8 bases between them. This CDR3 has 15 residues.

The genes are TRBV15 and TRBJ1-4; maybe TRBD1 (5 bases). Trimming stripped 0 bases from V and 8 bases from J, with 13 bases between. The CDR3 consists of 15 residues. Germline assignment: CDR1 LNHNV and CDR2 YYDKDF (reference sequence). The CDR3 is CATSRDRGVREKLFF. CDR3 sequence (DNA): TGTGCCACCAGCAGAGATCGAGGGGTACGGGAAAAACTGTTTTTT.

Only one count was recorded for this clonotype. V and J are TRBV10-3 and TRBJ2-6; D is uncertain. There are 15 residues in the CDR3. Trimming shortened V by 5 bases and J by 0 bases, and 8 bases separated the two germline ends. Germline CDR1 is ENHRY and CDR2 is SYGVKD. CDR3 amino acids: CAISYSFSGANVLTF. CDR3 coding DNA: TGTGCCATCAGTTACTCGTTCTCTGGGGCCAACGTCCTGACTTTC.

This clonotype has just a few counts. Relative to the germline gene, one junction end is altered; a read error may explain this. The rearrangement links TRBV10-3 to TRBJ2-7; 9 nucleotides agree with TRBD1. The germline V gene has CDR1 ENHRY and CDR2 SYGVKD. This CDR3 spans 15 amino acids. The CDR3 DNA follows: TGTGCCAGCAGTAGCCCGGGACAGGGATTCTACGAGCAGTACTTC. This gives the protein CASSSPGQGFYEQYF.

The chain combines TRBV20-1 with TRBJ2-2; 7 positions agree with TRBD2. Germline CDR1 reads DFQATT; CDR2 reads SNEGSKA (reference sequence). This CDR3 is 14 amino acids long. V shed 3 bases, J shed 8 bases, and the junction held 9 bases outside the gene matches. The chain's CDR3 is CSASKGSGEGELFF. The CDR3, as DNA: TGCAGTGCTAGTAAGGGGAGCGGGGAAGGGGAGCTGTTTTTT.

The count of this clonotype is one. The CDR3 nucleotides are TGTGCCAGCAGTCCCGCGACAGGGGCCACCTTGGGGGGCTACACCTTC. Residues: CASSPATGATLGGYTF. The chain has TRBV2 and TRBJ1-2, with 8 positions matching TRBD1. This CDR3 comprises 16 residues. Germline V gene data show CDR1 as SNHLY and CDR2 as FYNNEI. Losses at the gene ends were 5 bases for V and 8 bases for J; bases not matched to a gene: 16.

J is TRBJ2-5 and V is TRBV20-1; 12 nucleotides match TRBD1. The V segment lost 3 bases and the J segment 5 bases; nucleotides outside the gene matches: 7. This CDR3 is built from 15 residues. CDR1 is DFQATT and CDR2 is SNEGSKA in the germline V gene (reference sequence). This CDR3 reads CSASVGTGGRETQYF. The CDR3 nucleotides are TGCAGTGCTAGCGTCGGGACAGGGGGCAGGGAGACCCAGTACTTC.

This clonotype appeared a few times. J is TRBJ1-2 and V is TRBV9; 7 bases line up with TRBD1. The CDR3 runs to 14 residues. J gave up 8 bases and V 3 bases, and 10 bases lay outside the gene matches. Per the germline V gene, CDR1 is SGDLS and CDR2 is YYNGEE. CDR3 bases: TGTGCCAGCAGCGAACCAGGGGGAAGAGGGGGCTACACCTTC. Protein: CASSEPGGRGGYTF.

This clonotype was counted a few times. The chain joins TRBV7-9 to TRBJ2-7; TRBD2 matches at 8 bases. The CDR3 is 15 residues long. With 0 bases clipped from V and 2 bases from J, the junction kept 3 bases outside the gene matches. Germline lookup yields CDR1 SEHNR and CDR2 FQNEAQ (reference sequence). The CDR3 DNA sequence: TGTGCCAGCAGCTTAGCCGGACTAGCCCCCTACGAGCAGTACTTC. This sequence encodes CASSLAGLAPYEQYF.

As for this clonotype: Relative to the germline gene, one junction end is altered; a read error may explain this. The chain links TRBV7-9 to TRBJ2-7; TRBD1 aligns across 10 bases. This CDR3 comprises 14 residues. CDR1 SEHNR and CDR2 FQNEAQ come from the germline V gene (reference sequence). The CDR3 DNA reads as TGCGCCAGCAGACGGACAGGGGGGGACTACGAGCAGTACTTC. It codes for CASRRTGGDYEQYF. Using reference TRBV7-9 and TRBJ2-7 for the parts outside the CDR3, the full variable domain is DTGVSQNPRHKITKRGQNVTFRCDPISEHNRLYWYRQTLGQGPEFLTYFQNEAQLEKSRLLSDRFSAERPKGSFSTLEIQRTEQGDSAMYLCASRRTGGDYEQYFGPGTRLTVT.

There are a few counts of this clonotype. J is TRBJ1-1 and V is TRBV5-1; weak D call: TRBD1 (6 bases). Germline V gives CDR1 SGHRS, CDR2 YFSETQ. V lost 1 base and J lost 1, with 11 bases in between. The CDR3 spans 15 residues. The CDR3 bases are TGCGCCAGCAGCTTGCTTGGACAGCCGAACACTGAAGCTTTCTTT. It is translated as CASSLLGQPNTEAFF. Drawing the rest from reference TRBV5-1 and TRBJ1-1, the complete variable domain is KAGVTQTPRYLIKTRGQQVTLSCSPISGHRSVSWYQQTPGQGLQFLFEYFSETQRNKGNFPGRFSGRQFSNSRSEMNVSTLELGDSALYLCASSLLGQPNTEAFFGQGTRLTVV.

This chain uses TRBV7-6 with TRBJ1-6; possible D gene TRBD1, 5 bases. Germline loops: CDR1 SGHVS, CDR2 FNYEAQ. Trimming took off 5 bases at V and 7 bases at J, with 12 bases between the two ends. The CDR3 has 14 amino acids. CDR3 loop: CASSLGHGNSPLHF. CDR3 DNA sequence: TGTGCCAGCAGCCTCGGACATGGCAATTCACCCCTCCACTTT.

The rearrangement links TRBV7-2 to TRBJ2-5; a possible D gene is TRBD1 (6 bases). The V gene's germline CDR1 is SGHTA and CDR2 FQGNSA. The CDR3 contains 15 residues. V was pared by 3 bases and J by 0 bases, with 11 bases between. In DNA, the CDR3 is TGTGCCAGCAGCTTGATAGGACAGTACCAAGAGACCCAGTACTTC. Amino acid sequence: CASSLIGQYQETQYF.

V is TRBV28 and J is TRBJ1-1; possibly TRBD1 for D (5 bases). The CDR3 runs 15 residues. From germline, CDR1 is MDHEN and CDR2 SYDVKM. Trimming cost V 6 bases and J 0 bases, with 14 bases left between them. CDR3 amino acids: CASSSGRGMNTEAFF. The CDR3 DNA reads as TGTGCCAGCAGCTCGGGAAGGGGCATGAACACTGAAGCTTTCTTT. Full variable domain (remainder filled in from reference TRBV28 and TRBJ1-1): DVKVTQSSRYLVKRTGEKVFLECVQDMDHENMFWYRQDPGLGLRLIYFSYDVKMKEKGDIPEGYSVSREKKERFSLILESASTNQTSMYLCASSSGRGMNTEAFFGQGTRLTVV.

This clonotype has a handful of counts. The gene calls are TRBV12-3 or TRBV12-4 and TRBJ1-5; TRBD1 might be the D (5 bases). V lost 2 bases, J lost 8 bases, and 10 bases lay in between. The length of the CDR3 is 13 residues. The CDR3 DNA is TGTGCCAGCAGTTTAAATCGGGGGGAGCCCCAGCATTTT. Encoded protein: CASSLNRGEPQHF.

The rearrangement links TRBV7-2 to TRBJ2-7; D might be TRBD1 (5 bases). Germline V gives CDR1 SGHTA, CDR2 FQGNSA. This CDR3 is 16 amino acids long. Between the trimmed V and J ends, which lost 5 bases and 3 bases, there was a span of 20 bases. CDR3 sequence: CASSPLYTGNDYEQYF. The CDR3 coding sequence is TGTGCCAGCAGCCCCCTTTACACAGGTAATGACTACGAGCAGTACTTC.

The chain is built from TRBV12-3 or TRBV12-4 and TRBJ2-2; D unresolved. This CDR3 is 14 amino acids long. Trimming pared 7 bases from V and 1 base from J, leaving 10 bases between. CDR3 coding DNA: TGTGCCAGCACCCGCCGACAGAACACCGGGGAGCTGTTTTTT. This gives the protein CASTRRQNTGELFF.